This is a list of T cell receptor beta chains from one sample in a study of vaccination and CD4 T cells after COVID-19. TCRdb re-called the PCR reads with MiXCR, one entry per CDR3 protein. The table records around 19,000 distinct CDR3 sequences, 35% to 50% of them present only once. No antigen is known for these receptors. The sequences come from CD4+ T cells from blood, cultured in vitro, collected after SARS-CoV-2 vaccination. Receptors were obtained from a human donor who had recovered from COVID-19. Both conserved end residues are part of each CDR3. Fields, in order: V gene, J gene, CDR3 protein.

TRBV4-1	TRBJ1-5	CASSQDLIRRVDQPQHF
TRBV20-1	TRBJ2-3	CSARTSGRDTQYF
TRBV27	TRBJ1-3	CASSPGHSGNTIYF
TRBV29-1	TRBJ1-1	CSVESFREMNTEAFF
TRBV4-1	TRBJ2-3	CASSYQGGRTDTQYF
TRBV24-1	TRBJ2-4	CATSVKNIQYF
TRBV28	TRBJ2-6	CASGYESGANVLTF
TRBV6-1	TRBJ1-2	CASSDRQGALYYGYTF
TRBV20-1	TRBJ2-1	CSASLRGAHREFF
TRBV6-5	TRBJ1-1	CASSYSPGMNTEAFF
TRBV7-6	TRBJ1-2	CANSPRTGGGYTF
TRBV18	TRBJ2-1	CASSPSSRAQIF
TRBV5-5	TRBJ2-5	CASSLGPQLETQYF
TRBV12-3/TRBV12-4	TRBJ2-7	CASSRPGFDLPLF
TRBV4-2	TRBJ2-7	CASSPGQGKGSYEQYF
TRBV6-1	TRBJ2-7	CASSDEPGQSYEQYF
TRBV7-2	TRBJ2-3	CASSLAGSPDTQYF
TRBV5-1	TRBJ1-5	CASSLAGAYDQPQHF
TRBV7-9	TRBJ2-1	CASSFGSSDRSYNEQFF
TRBV6-5	TRBJ1-5	CASSYSGQGASNQPQHF
TRBV7-2	TRBJ2-2	CASSFTGGTGELFF
TRBV6-5	TRBJ1-1	CASSFLGGPNTEAFF
TRBV7-2	TRBJ2-6	CASSLKSSGANVLTF
TRBV7-2	TRBJ2-1	CATRRLLGSYNEQFF
TRBV2	TRBJ1-1	CASSGGGAGTWTEAFF
TRBV7-2	TRBJ2-3	CASGIRGLIGTDTQYF
TRBV7-3	TRBJ1-1	CASSLIRRGLELTEAFF
TRBV20-1	TRBJ2-3	CSARDQGLAGRLNTQYF
TRBV15	TRBJ2-7	CATSRGRVSYEQYF
TRBV11-3	TRBJ1-1	CASSSGGIMNTEAFF
TRBV7-6	TRBJ2-1	CASSLVDSRYNEQFF
TRBV12-3/TRBV12-4	TRBJ1-1	CASSPERTANTEAFF
TRBV5-4	TRBJ2-7	CASSPGTSGRADEQYF
TRBV7-9	TRBJ2-7	CASSSEVRSYEQYF
TRBV6-1	TRBJ1-2	CASSAPRDRGNYGYTF
TRBV20-1	TRBJ1-2	CSARGSDNLYGYTF
TRBV7-9	TRBJ1-2	CASSSRTGNGYTF
TRBV20-1	TRBJ2-3	CSAGIAEPTDTQYF
TRBV18	TRBJ2-2	CASSPVNTGELFF
TRBV20-1	TRBJ2-7	CSARAGSSIGSYEQYF
TRBV6-1	TRBJ2-1	CASTKSGGVNEQFF
TRBV18	TRBJ2-3	CASSPKESGSTDTQYF